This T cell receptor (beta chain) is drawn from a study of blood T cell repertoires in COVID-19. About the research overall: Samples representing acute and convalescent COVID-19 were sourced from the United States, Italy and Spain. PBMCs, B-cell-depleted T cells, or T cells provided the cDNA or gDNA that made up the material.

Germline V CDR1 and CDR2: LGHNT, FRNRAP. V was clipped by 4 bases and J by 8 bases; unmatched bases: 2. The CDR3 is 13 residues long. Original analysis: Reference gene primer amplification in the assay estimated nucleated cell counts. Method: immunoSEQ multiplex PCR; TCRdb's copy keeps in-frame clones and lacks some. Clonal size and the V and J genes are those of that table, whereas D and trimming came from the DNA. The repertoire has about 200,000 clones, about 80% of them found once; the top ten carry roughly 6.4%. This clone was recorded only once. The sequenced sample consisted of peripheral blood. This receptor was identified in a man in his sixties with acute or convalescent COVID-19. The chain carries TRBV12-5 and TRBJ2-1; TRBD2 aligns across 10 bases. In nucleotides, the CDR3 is TGTGCTAGTGGTTCTAGCGGGGGAGATGAGCAGTTCTTC. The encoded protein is CASGSSGGDEQFF.